Each of the 22 T cell receptor beta chains below was sequenced from the same sample in a study of Graves' ophthalmopathy and Graves' hyperthyroidism. The sequenced template was RNA, covering the TCR beta CDR3 region. The library came from an HTBI-primed first-round RT-PCR and a second-round multiplex PCR. TCRdb analysed the multiplex PCR reads with MiXCR anew, one entry per CDR3 protein. The table includes 740,000 or so distinct CDR3 sequences, 40% detected once. Sequencing input: peripheral blood. These receptors originate from an adult man with Graves' ophthalmopathy.

This clonotype was observed at least ten times. The V and J genes are TRBV29-1 and TRBJ1-5; D may be TRBD1 (6 bases). Per the germline V gene, CDR1 is SQVTM and CDR2 is ANQGSEA. V dropped 4 bases and J dropped 1 base, with 8 bases sitting between them. CDR3 length equals 13 residues. The CDR3 DNA is TGCAGCGTTGCCAGGGGAAGCAATCAGCCCCAGCATTTT. It codes for CSVARGSNQPQHF.

V usage is TRBV25-1 and J usage is TRBJ2-2; perhaps D is TRBD1 or TRBD2 (5 bases each). This CDR3 is built from 12 residues. Germline V gene sequence: CDR1 MGHDK, CDR2 SYGVNS. V was trimmed by 8 bases and J by 3 bases, leaving 7 bases between them. The CDR3 sequence: CASGGYTGELFF. DNA for the CDR3: TGTGCCAGCGGGGGATACACCGGGGAGCTGTTTTTT.

The rearrangement links TRBV19 to TRBJ2-2; 7 positions agree with TRBD1. Germline CDR1 reads LNHDA; CDR2 reads SQIVND (reference sequence). This CDR3 region has 14 residues. Trimming at V came to 5 bases and at J to 4 bases, leaving 4 bases not matched to a gene. For the CDR3, the DNA is TGTGCCAGTAGTCCGGGACAGTTCACCGGGGAGCTGTTTTTT. As protein: CASSPGQFTGELFF.

The chain is built from TRBV29-1 and TRBJ1-1; D gene unclear. Germline assignment: CDR1 SQVTM and CDR2 ANQGSEA. This CDR3 is 10 amino acids long. The V end lost 4 bases, the J end lost 11 bases, and 11 bases lay between the germline ends. As DNA, the CDR3 is TGCAGCGTTGTTGCCACCGGGGCTTTCTTT. It specifies CSVVATGAFF.

The chain employs TRBV29-1 and TRBJ2-7; the D gene could be TRBD1 or TRBD2 (6 bases each). CDR3 length: 11 residues. V lost 7 bases and J 6 bases, leaving 13 bases between the germline ends. Germline CDR1 SQVTM, CDR2 ANQGSEA. CDR3 sequence: CSAFGGGEQYF. The CDR3 bases are TGCAGCGCCTTCGGGGGCGGCGAGCAGTACTTC.

For this clonotype: Because the CDR3 is missing its conserved closing phenylalanine or tryptophan, this is likely a read error. The CDR3 nucleotides are TGTGCCAGCAGACAGTTCCAGGGATGCGGCTACACCTCC. It specifies CASRQFQGCGYTS. V is TRBV14 and J is TRBJ1-2; D possibly corresponds to TRBD1 (5 bases). Trimming cost V 6 bases and J 8 bases, with 16 bases left between them. The V gene's germline CDR1 is SGHDN and CDR2 FVKESK. This CDR3 comprises 13 residues.

With regard to this clonotype: This may come from a read error, since a much larger clone is one base off. V is TRBV19 and J is TRBJ1-2, with D unresolved. The CDR3 consists of 11 residues. The germline V gene has CDR1 LNHDA and CDR2 SQIVND (reference sequence). The CDR3, as DNA: TGTGCCGGTAGTATAGGAGATGGCTACACCTTC. Protein product: CAGSIGDGYTF. The full variable domain, its missing parts supplied by reference TRBV19 and TRBJ1-2, is DGGITQSPKYLFRKEGQNVTLSCEQNLNHDAMYWYRQDPGQGLRLIYYSQIVNDFQKGDIAEGYSVSREKKESFPLTVTSAQKNPTAFYLCAGSIGDGYTFGSGTRLTVV.

V is TRBV24-1 and J is TRBJ1-5; 10 bases agree with TRBD1. CDR3 length: 15 amino acids. J was trimmed by 5 bases and V by 5 bases; bases with no gene match: 5. Germline loops: CDR1 KGHDR, CDR2 SFDVKD. The chain's CDR3 is CATSAAGTGDQPQHF. The CDR3 region has the DNA TGTGCCACCAGTGCAGCCGGGACAGGGGATCAGCCCCAGCATTTT.

CDR3 protein: CSVGGSSADYGYTF. The DNA for the CDR3 is TGCAGCGTTGGGGGCTCCTCGGCGGACTATGGCTACACCTTC. V gene TRBV29-1 combines with J gene TRBJ1-2, with D possibly matching TRBD1 (5 bases). The V gene lost 4 bases and the J gene lost 3 bases, with 15 bases spanning the gap. The CDR3 covers 14 residues. The germline V gene has CDR1 SQVTM and CDR2 ANQGSEA.

The chain recombines TRBV19 with TRBJ2-6, with D possibly matching TRBD1 (5 bases). V lost 6 bases and J lost 2, with 11 bases in between. There are 15 residues in the CDR3. Germline V gene data show CDR1 as LNHDA and CDR2 as SQIVND (reference sequence). CDR3 DNA: TGTGCCAGTAGCATTACCAGGGCTGGGGCCAACGTCCTGACTTTC. It codes for CASSITRAGANVLTF.

J is TRBJ2-3 and V is TRBV7-9; D gene unclear. The germline gives CDR1 SEHNR, CDR2 FQNEAQ (reference sequence). The V gene lost 1 base and the J gene lost 4 bases, with 6 bases spanning the gap. The CDR3 covers 13 residues. CDR3 sequence: CASSLEYADTQYF. Written as DNA, the CDR3 is TGTGCCAGCAGCTTAGAGTATGCAGATACGCAGTATTTT.

The chain recombines TRBV5-5 with TRBJ2-7, with D maybe TRBD2 (5 bases). The CDR3 is 14 amino acids. Germline V CDR1 and CDR2: SGHKS, YYEKEE (reference sequence). Deletions cut 2 bases from V and 5 bases from J, with 14 bases between. The CDR3 loop reads CASSFVGVPHEQYF. The CDR3 region has the DNA TGTGCCAGCAGCTTTGTCGGGGTACCCCACGAGCAGTACTTC.

The J gene is TRBJ2-5, the V gene TRBV15; 8 bases map to TRBD1. The CDR3 length is 14 residues. Trimming cost V 5 bases and J 1 base; bases outside gene matches: 3. In germline, CDR1 is LNHNV, CDR2 YYDKDF (reference sequence). CDR3 loop: CATSLDRVQETQYF. The CDR3 nucleotides are TGTGCCACCAGCCTGGACAGGGTCCAAGAGACCCAGTACTTC.

There are many counts of this clonotype. The rearrangement uses TRBV29-1 and TRBJ1-4; 7 bases are a match to TRBD1. The germline CDR1 and CDR2 sequences are SQVTM and ANQGSEA. Trimming at V came to 4 bases and at J to 7 bases, leaving 3 bases not matched to a gene. This CDR3 is 12 amino acids long. The CDR3 DNA follows: TGCAGCGTTGGGCAGGGGGGTGAAAAACTGTTTTTT. Translated: CSVGQGGEKLFF.

This clonotype was recorded once. The chain is built from TRBV12-3 or TRBV12-4 and TRBJ1-5; 7 nucleotides line up with TRBD1. The V and J ends lost 2 bases and 3 bases, in that order; junction bases with no gene match: 13. CDR3 length: 18 residues. CDR3 in amino acids: CASSLSKGAGGDNQPQHF. As DNA, the CDR3 is TGTGCCAGCAGTTTAAGTAAGGGGGCAGGGGGTGACAATCAGCCCCAGCATTTT.

This chain uses TRBV4-3 with TRBJ1-2; D is unclear. This CDR3 contains 14 residues. Germline lookup yields CDR1 LGHNA and CDR2 YSLEER. The germline V and J ends were trimmed by 1 base and 4 bases, with 10 bases remaining between them. CDR3 in amino acids: CASSQGAVPYGYTF. The DNA of the CDR3 is TGCGCCAGCAGCCAAGGGGCCGTTCCCTATGGCTACACCTTC.

The chain recombines TRBV2 with TRBJ1-1; no definite D call. The V end was cut by 5 bases, the J end by 7 bases, with 17 bases between. The V gene's germline CDR1 is SNHLY and CDR2 FYNNEI. CDR3 length: 14 residues. In nucleotides, the CDR3 is TGTGCCAGCAGTTACAACGGACGGCCCAATGAAGCTTTCTTT. Translating gives CASSYNGRPNEAFF.

In its sample, this clonotype was seen many times. J is TRBJ1-5 and V is TRBV15, with a possible D match to TRBD1 (5 bases). The V end was cut by 1 base, the J end by 0 bases, with 7 bases between. Per germline, CDR1 LNHNV and CDR2 YYDKDF (reference sequence). CDR3 length equals 15 residues. The CDR3 protein is CATSRGRDSNQPQHF. Here the CDR3 DNA reads TGTGCCACCAGCAGAGGCAGGGATAGCAATCAGCCCCAGCATTTT.

The chain has TRBV6-1 and TRBJ1-5, with D unclear. Germline assignment: CDR1 MNHNS and CDR2 SASEGT. V dropped 1 base and J dropped 6 bases, with 13 bases sitting between them. The CDR3 spans 15 residues. This CDR3 reads CASSEVFGVFQPQHF. The CDR3 nucleotides are TGTGCCAGCAGTGAAGTCTTTGGGGTTTTTCAGCCCCAGCATTTT.

This clonotype has a handful of counts. At one end the junction does not follow the germline gene, possibly because of a read error. The chain employs TRBV24-1 and TRBJ1-5; 7 bases match TRBD1. The germline V gene encodes CDR1 KGHDR and CDR2 SFDVKD. This CDR3 spans 15 amino acids. CDR3 coding DNA: TGTGCCAGCAGTTACTCGGAGACAGGGACCCAGCCCCAGCATTTT. It translates to CASSYSETGTQPQHF.

On this clonotype: Given a much more abundant clone one base away, this may be a read error. The CDR3 sequence is CASSTQAATNEKLFF. CDR3 DNA: TGTGCCAGTAGTACCCAAGCTGCAACTAATGAAAAACTGTTTTTT. The chain joins TRBV19 to TRBJ1-4; unclear D gene. The CDR3 is 15 residues long. V gave up 4 bases and J gave up 0 bases, with 9 bases separating them. The germline V gene encodes CDR1 LNHDA and CDR2 SQIVND (reference sequence).

This clonotype has only one observation. A much bigger clone sits one base away, suggesting this may be a read error. J is TRBJ2-7 and V is TRBV10-3; D is undetermined. Germline lookup yields CDR1 ENHRY and CDR2 SYGVKD. The CDR3 contains 16 residues. The CDR3 sequence: CAIRLARYGTVGERYF. CDR3 nucleotide sequence: TGTGCCATCAGACTGGCGCGATACGGTACCGTTGGCGAGCGGTACTTC.